These T cell receptor beta chains were read from a single sample in a study of cytomegalovirus exposure and HLA in healthy donors. Using immunoSEQ multiplex PCR, the repertoire was profiled, and TCRdb retains in-frame clones only, with some absent. The data show 150,000 or so clones, just under 75% seen once. The sequencing input was PBMCs. The receptors originated from a woman between 18 and 29 years old in good health and CMV-seronegative. The CDR3 runs from the conserved cysteine through the conserved F or W. The order of the fields is J gene, V gene, clone size, CDR3 protein. The size of a clone is reported for some rows only, either as once, few or many, or as a class for expanded clones.

j_gene: TRBJ1-2
v_gene: TRBV2
abundance: once
CDR3aa: CASSELYSKAANYGYTF

j_gene: TRBJ1-1
v_gene: TRBV11-2
abundance: few
CDR3aa: CASSHSGTQNTEAFF

j_gene: TRBJ2-3
v_gene: TRBV7-2
abundance: NA
CDR3aa: CASSLLAGASTDTQYF

j_gene: TRBJ1-5
v_gene: TRBV19
abundance: few
CDR3aa: CASSIRGSVSVLDQPQHF

j_gene: TRBJ2-7
v_gene: TRBV27
abundance: NA
CDR3aa: CASVGGTYEQYF

j_gene: NA
v_gene: TRBV11-3
abundance: NA
CDR3aa: CASSWARFPYEQYF

j_gene: TRBJ2-4
v_gene: TRBV7-3
abundance: NA
CDR3aa: CASSDTTSALAKNIQYF

j_gene: TRBJ1-1
v_gene: TRBV18
abundance: NA
CDR3aa: CASSPDAGNTEAFF

j_gene: TRBJ1-2
v_gene: TRBV7-9
abundance: NA
CDR3aa: CSSSRGGDRGYTF

j_gene: TRBJ2-2
v_gene: TRBV18
abundance: NA
CDR3aa: CASSPWGHTNTGELFF

j_gene: TRBJ1-1
v_gene: TRBV6-4
abundance: once
CDR3aa: CASSKELNTEAFF

j_gene: TRBJ1-1
v_gene: TRBV9
abundance: NA
CDR3aa: CASSVDKNLRTEAFF

j_gene: TRBJ1-4
v_gene: TRBV28
abundance: few
CDR3aa: CASNPPGQANEKLFF

j_gene: TRBJ1-3
v_gene: TRBV5-4
abundance: NA
CDR3aa: CASSRGSDSNVYTIYF

j_gene: TRBJ2-1
v_gene: TRBV15
abundance: NA
CDR3aa: CATSSITSGDNEQFF

j_gene: TRBJ2-5
v_gene: TRBV19
abundance: NA
CDR3aa: CASSIGTAGGQETQYF

j_gene: TRBJ2-1
v_gene: TRBV7-7
abundance: few
CDR3aa: CASSLEGADEQFF

j_gene: TRBJ1-1
v_gene: TRBV19
abundance: NA
CDR3aa: CASKLGQGNTEAFF

j_gene: TRBJ2-2
v_gene: TRBV4-2
abundance: NA
CDR3aa: CASSQREVGELFF

j_gene: TRBJ2-3
v_gene: TRBV5-1
abundance: NA
CDR3aa: CASSLGIVTDTQYF

j_gene: TRBJ1-1
v_gene: TRBV19
abundance: NA
CDR3aa: CASNPSGGLTEAFF

j_gene: TRBJ1-1
v_gene: TRBV7-9
abundance: NA
CDR3aa: CASSLGALNTEAFF

j_gene: TRBJ2-1
v_gene: TRBV5-8
abundance: NA
CDR3aa: CASSFWTSNEQFF

j_gene: TRBJ2-7
v_gene: TRBV5-1
abundance: NA
CDR3aa: CASSLASRGEPYEQYF

j_gene: TRBJ2-7
v_gene: TRBV7-2
abundance: NA
CDR3aa: CASSFGQTPYEQYF

j_gene: TRBJ2-1
v_gene: TRBV11-2
abundance: NA
CDR3aa: CASSLRLAGGKSNEQFF

j_gene: TRBJ1-2
v_gene: TRBV7-9
abundance: once
CDR3aa: CASSLAQTEGYTF

j_gene: TRBJ2-2
v_gene: TRBV27
abundance: NA
CDR3aa: CASSFRDRVSGELFF

j_gene: TRBJ1-1
v_gene: TRBV7-9
abundance: NA
CDR3aa: CASSLGARLNTEAFF

j_gene: TRBJ2-5
v_gene: TRBV5-4
abundance: few
CDR3aa: CASSDQTGGQETQYF

j_gene: TRBJ1-4
v_gene: TRBV7-9
abundance: NA
CDR3aa: CASSPTWGDEKLFF

j_gene: TRBJ1-2
v_gene: TRBV7-3
abundance: NA
CDR3aa: CASSLTGQGAGYTF

j_gene: TRBJ1-3
v_gene: TRBV5-5
abundance: NA
CDR3aa: CASSLGTGGNTIYF

j_gene: TRBJ1-5
v_gene: TRBV27
abundance: few
CDR3aa: CASSLGPTGINQPQHF

j_gene: TRBJ1-4
v_gene: TRBV6-4
abundance: few
CDR3aa: CASSDQGQGGSEKLFF

j_gene: TRBJ1-5
v_gene: TRBV27
abundance: NA
CDR3aa: CASSLAGYNNQPQHF

j_gene: TRBJ1-2
v_gene: TRBV9
abundance: NA
CDR3aa: CASSVQGDYGYTF

j_gene: TRBJ2-1
v_gene: TRBV4-1
abundance: NA
CDR3aa: CASSHRTSGGSSYNEQFF

j_gene: TRBJ1-3
v_gene: TRBV9
abundance: few
CDR3aa: CASSVELSGNTIYF

j_gene: TRBJ2-1
v_gene: TRBV7-8
abundance: NA
CDR3aa: CASSLQGVNSYNEQFF

j_gene: TRBJ1-2
v_gene: TRBV6-1
abundance: NA
CDR3aa: CASSNRGDYTF

j_gene: TRBJ1-6
v_gene: TRBV5-1
abundance: few
CDR3aa: CASSFGTLKDNSPLHF

j_gene: TRBJ1-5
v_gene: TRBV7-7
abundance: few
CDR3aa: CASSFQTQCHQPQHF

j_gene: TRBJ2-7
v_gene: TRBV19
abundance: NA
CDR3aa: CASSMSRVPAYEQYF

j_gene: TRBJ2-3
v_gene: TRBV5-4
abundance: NA
CDR3aa: CASSLGLVGTDTQYF

j_gene: TRBJ1-1
v_gene: TRBV11-3
abundance: NA
CDR3aa: CASSSGTPGRAFF

j_gene: TRBJ2-7
v_gene: TRBV5-6
abundance: NA
CDR3aa: CASSLAPGMGFSYEQYF

j_gene: TRBJ2-6
v_gene: TRBV7-3
abundance: NA
CDR3aa: CASSPSPHSGANGLTF

j_gene: TRBJ2-1
v_gene: TRBV28
abundance: NA
CDR3aa: CASSPRLYNEQFF

j_gene: TRBJ1-1
v_gene: TRBV4-1
abundance: NA
CDR3aa: CASSLTPGGKGTEAFF

j_gene: TRBJ1-2
v_gene: TRBV6-5
abundance: NA
CDR3aa: CASRTGSYGYTF

j_gene: TRBJ1-1
v_gene: TRBV5-8
abundance: NA
CDR3aa: CASRVTGVSTEAFF

j_gene: TRBJ2-7
v_gene: TRBV7-8
abundance: NA
CDR3aa: CASSGQDRAMGEQYF

j_gene: TRBJ1-2
v_gene: TRBV28
abundance: NA
CDR3aa: CASSEGQSYGYTF